A selection of T cell receptor beta chains follows, all from one sample in a study of TIL therapy for anti-PD-1-resistant metastatic lung cancer. Clones were read by immunoSEQ multiplex PCR, and TCRdb kept only the in-frame ones, dropping some. The table includes more than 55,000 clones, 69% detected once. Sequenced here: blood, sampled at baseline. These receptor sequences come from a person aged 25-85 years with non-small cell lung cancer. Both conserved end residues are part of each CDR3. The D gene is left open where the match is weak. Size is stated for part of the rows, as once, few or many counts, or as a class when the clone is expanded.

v_gene	j_gene	abundance	d_gene	CDR3aa	CDR3nt
TRBV5-1	TRBJ1-1	.	TRBD1	CASRQGANLNTEAFF	TGCGCCAGCAGACAGGGGGCTAATCTGAACACTGAAGCTTTCTTT
TRBV19	TRBJ1-5	.	TRBD1	CASSGTQGASRQPQHF	TGTGCCAGTAGTGGAACACAGGGGGCTTCGCGACAGCCCCAGCATTTT
TRBV5-1	TRBJ2-7	.	.	CASSLAPESSYEQYF	TGCGCCAGCAGCTTGGCCCCGGAGAGCTCCTACGAGCAGTACTTC
TRBV2	TRBJ2-3	once	.	CASSAEGGETDTQYF	TGTGCCAGCAGTGCAGAAGGGGGGGAGACAGATACGCAGTATTTT
TRBV28	TRBJ1-4	.	.	CASSQLTGLDEKLFF	TGTGCCAGCAGTCAATTAACAGGTCTGGATGAAAAACTGTTTTTT
TRBV7-9	TRBJ2-2	.	TRBD1	CASSLDYGQGATGELFF	TGTGCCAGCAGCTTAGACTACGGACAGGGGGCAACCGGGGAGCTGTTTTTT
TRBV5-1	TRBJ2-1	.	TRBD2	CASSLSGTSGINEQFF	TGCGCCAGCAGCTTGTCCGGGACTAGCGGGATCAATGAGCAGTTCTTC
TRBV6-1	TRBJ2-7	.	TRBD2	CASSEARGYEQYF	TGTGCCAGCAGTGAAGCGCGGGGGTACGAGCAGTACTTC
TRBV5-1	TRBJ2-2	few	TRBD1	CASSLAWTGNTGELFF	TGCGCCAGCAGCTTGGCTTGGACAGGGAACACCGGGGAGCTGTTTTTT
TRBV5-1	TRBJ1-1	.	.	CASSLEAGVTEAFF	TGCGCCAGCAGCTTGGAGGCAGGGGTCACTGAAGCTTTCTTT
TRBV5-1	TRBJ2-1	few	.	CASSLGLVAYNEQFF	TGCGCCAGCAGCTTGGGACTAGTCGCCTACAATGAGCAGTTCTTC
TRBV9	TRBJ1-4	.	.	CASSGPEGTNEKLFF	TGTGCCAGCAGCGGACCCGAAGGCACTAATGAAAAACTGTTTTTT
TRBV9	TRBJ2-3	.	.	CASSGSSAGPDTQYF	TGTGCCAGCAGCGGTAGCTCCGCGGGTCCAGATACGCAGTATTTT
TRBV7-9	TRBJ1-4	.	.	CASSFVMGFNEKLFF	TGTGCCAGCAGCTTTGTGATGGGGTTTAATGAAAAACTGTTTTTT
TRBV7-8	TRBJ1-1	.	TRBD1	CASSSLSLWGGTGHTEAFF	TGTGCCAGCAGCTCCCTTTCTCTCTGGGGGGGGACAGGGCACACTGAAGCTTTCTTT
TRBV5-1	TRBJ2-5	once	TRBD2	CASSLGGLAGGQETQYF	TGCGCCAGCAGCTTGGGAGGACTAGCGGGGGGACAAGAGACCCAGTACTTC
TRBV2	TRBJ2-5	.	.	CASIWETAGETQYF	TGTGCCAGCATTTGGGAGACTGCCGGAGAGACCCAGTACTTC
TRBV7-9	TRBJ2-7	.	TRBD1	CASRPTGGSYEQYF	TGTGCCAGCAGACCCACAGGGGGGTCCTACGAGCAGTACTTC
TRBV5-1	TRBJ2-1	.	TRBD1	CASSPSLRGPSEQFF	TGCGCCAGCAGCCCTAGCTTAAGGGGGCCGAGTGAGCAGTTCTTC
TRBV7-3	TRBJ2-1	.	.	CASSLNPSSNEQFF	TGTGCCAGCAGCTTAAATCCTAGTTCCAATGAGCAGTTCTTC
TRBV25-1	TRBJ2-5	.	.	CASSEWTVLVDPQYF	TGTGCCAGCAGTGAATGGACAGTTCTAGTAGATCCCCAGTACTTC
TRBV9	TRBJ2-2	.	TRBD2	CASSLTSGGLTGELFF	TGTGCCAGCAGCCTGACTAGCGGGGGTCTCACCGGGGAGCTGTTTTTT
TRBV12-5	TRBJ1-1	.	TRBD1	CASGSRTGLEWTEAFF	TGTGCTAGTGGTTCCCGGACAGGGCTCGAATGGACTGAAGCTTTCTTT
TRBV30	TRBJ1-6	.	.	CACWARYNSPLHF	TGTGCCTGTTGGGCTAGGTATAATTCACCCCTCCACTTT
TRBV27	TRBJ1-2	.	.	CASSLSERVGYTF	TGTGCCAGCAGTTTATCGGAGAGGGTTGGCTACACCTTC
TRBV6-5	TRBJ1-2	once	TRBD1	CASSYKGQGYGYTF	TGTGCCAGCAGTTACAAAGGACAGGGCTATGGCTACACCTTC
TRBV7-3	TRBJ2-1	.	TRBD2	CASSLERSSGRSYNEQFF	TGTGCCAGCAGCTTAGAAAGGTCTAGCGGGCGGTCCTACAATGAGCAGTTCTTC